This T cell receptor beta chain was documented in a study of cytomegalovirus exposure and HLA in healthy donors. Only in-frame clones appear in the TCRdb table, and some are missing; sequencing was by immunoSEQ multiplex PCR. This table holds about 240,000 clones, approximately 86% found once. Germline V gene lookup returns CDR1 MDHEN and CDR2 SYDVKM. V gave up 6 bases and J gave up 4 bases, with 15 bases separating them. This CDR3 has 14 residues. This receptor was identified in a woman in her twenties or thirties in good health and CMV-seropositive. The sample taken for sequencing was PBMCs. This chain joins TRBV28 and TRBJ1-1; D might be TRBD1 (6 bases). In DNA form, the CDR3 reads TGTGCCAGCAGACTTTCTAGACAGGCCACTGAAGCTTTCTTT. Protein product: CASRLSRQATEAFF. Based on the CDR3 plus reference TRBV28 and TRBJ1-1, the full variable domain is DVKVTQSSRYLVKRTGEKVFLECVQDMDHENMFWYRQDPGLGLRLIYFSYDVKMKEKGDIPEGYSVSREKKERFSLILESASTNQTSMYLCASRLSRQATEAFFGQGTRLTVV.